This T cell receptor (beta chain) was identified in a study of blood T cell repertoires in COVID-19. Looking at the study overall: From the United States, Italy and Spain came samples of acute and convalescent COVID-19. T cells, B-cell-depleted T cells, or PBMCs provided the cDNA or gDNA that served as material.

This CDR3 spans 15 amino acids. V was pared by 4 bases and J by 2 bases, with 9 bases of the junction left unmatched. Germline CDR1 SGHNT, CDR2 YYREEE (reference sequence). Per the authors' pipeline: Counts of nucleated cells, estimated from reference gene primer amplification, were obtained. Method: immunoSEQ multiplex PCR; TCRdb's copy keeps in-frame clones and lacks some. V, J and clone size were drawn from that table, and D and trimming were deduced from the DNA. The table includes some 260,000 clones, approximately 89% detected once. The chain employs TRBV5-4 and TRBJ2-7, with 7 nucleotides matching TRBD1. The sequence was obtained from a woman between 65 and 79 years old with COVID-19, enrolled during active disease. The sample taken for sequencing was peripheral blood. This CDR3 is CASSPERQGTYEQYF. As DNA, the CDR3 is TGTGCCAGCAGCCCTGAAAGACAGGGTACCTACGAGCAGTACTTC.